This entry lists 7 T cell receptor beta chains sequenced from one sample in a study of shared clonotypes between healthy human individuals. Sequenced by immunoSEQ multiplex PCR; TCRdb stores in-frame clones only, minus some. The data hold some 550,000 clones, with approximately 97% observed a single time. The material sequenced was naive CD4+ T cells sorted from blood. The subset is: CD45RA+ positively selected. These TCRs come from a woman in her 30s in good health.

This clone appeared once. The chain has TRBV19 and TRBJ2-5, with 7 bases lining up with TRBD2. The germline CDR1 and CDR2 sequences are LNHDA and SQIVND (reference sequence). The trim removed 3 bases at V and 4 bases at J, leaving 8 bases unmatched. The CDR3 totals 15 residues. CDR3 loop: CASSMGAGTGETQYF. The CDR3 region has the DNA TGTGCCAGTAGTATGGGAGCGGGAACTGGAGAGACCCAGTACTTC.

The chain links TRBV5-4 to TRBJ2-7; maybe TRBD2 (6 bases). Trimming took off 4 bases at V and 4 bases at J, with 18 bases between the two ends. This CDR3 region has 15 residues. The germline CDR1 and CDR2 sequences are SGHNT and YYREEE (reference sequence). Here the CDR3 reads CASSLGEAGWYEQYF. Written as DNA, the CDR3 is TGTGCCAGCAGCCTCGGGGAGGCAGGGTGGTACGAGCAGTACTTC. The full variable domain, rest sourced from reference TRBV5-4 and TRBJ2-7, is ETGVTQSPTHLIKTRGQQVTLRCSSQSGHNTVSWYQQALGQGPQFIFQYYREEENGRGNFPPRFSGLQFPNYSSELNVNALELDDSALYLCASSLGEAGWYEQYFGPGTRLTVT.

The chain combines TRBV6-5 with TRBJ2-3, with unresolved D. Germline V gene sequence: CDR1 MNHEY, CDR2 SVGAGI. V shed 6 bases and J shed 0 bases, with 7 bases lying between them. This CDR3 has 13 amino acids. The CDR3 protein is CASRTDSTDTQYF. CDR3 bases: TGTGCCAGCAGAACGGACAGCACAGATACGCAGTATTTT.

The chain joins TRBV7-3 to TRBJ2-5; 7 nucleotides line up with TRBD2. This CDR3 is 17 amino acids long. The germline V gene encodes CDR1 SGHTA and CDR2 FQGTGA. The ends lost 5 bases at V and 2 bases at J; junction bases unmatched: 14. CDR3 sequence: CASSPNGAGIPQETQYF. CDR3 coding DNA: TGTGCCAGCAGCCCCAATGGAGCGGGGATACCACAAGAGACCCAGTACTTC.

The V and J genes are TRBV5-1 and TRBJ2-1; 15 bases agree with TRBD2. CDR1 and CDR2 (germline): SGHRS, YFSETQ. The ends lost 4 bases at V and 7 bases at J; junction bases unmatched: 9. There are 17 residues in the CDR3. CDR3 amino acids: CASSPSWTSGRVNEQFF. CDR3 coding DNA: TGCGCCAGCAGCCCGTCCTGGACTAGCGGGAGGGTTAATGAGCAGTTCTTC.

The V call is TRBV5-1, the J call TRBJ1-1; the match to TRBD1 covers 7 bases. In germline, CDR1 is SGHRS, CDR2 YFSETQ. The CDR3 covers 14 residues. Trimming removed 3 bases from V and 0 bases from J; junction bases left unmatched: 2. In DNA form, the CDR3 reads TGCGCCAGCAGCTCGGGACAGATGAACACTGAAGCTTTCTTT. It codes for CASSSGQMNTEAFF.

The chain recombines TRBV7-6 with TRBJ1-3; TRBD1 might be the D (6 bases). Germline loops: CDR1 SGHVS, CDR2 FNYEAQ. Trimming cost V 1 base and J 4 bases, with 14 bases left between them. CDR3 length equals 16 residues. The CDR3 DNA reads TGTGCCAGCAGCTTAGGCACAGGGAATATCGGAAACACCATATATTTT. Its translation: CASSLGTGNIGNTIYF. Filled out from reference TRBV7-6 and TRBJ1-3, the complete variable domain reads GAGVSQSPRYKVTKRGQDVALRCDPISGHVSLYWYRQALGQGPEFLTYFNYEAQQDKSGLPNDRFSAERPEGSISTLTIQRTEQRDSAMYRCASSLGTGNIGNTIYFGEGSWLTVV.